Presented here are 30 T cell receptor beta chains from one specimen sequenced in a study of CD8 T cells in cerebrospinal fluid in Alzheimer's disease. TCRdb reprocessed the 10x single-cell sequencing reads, with one entry per CDR3 protein and no DNA. The specimen's table records about 1,500 distinct CDR3 sequences. Sequencing was performed on cerebrospinal fluid. The receptors derive from a human donor in good health.

This clonotype is identified as medium-sized (0.01 to 0.1%) from frequency. J is TRBJ1-5 and V is TRBV10-2. Looked up from germline, CDR1 is WSHSY and CDR2 is SAAADI. This CDR3 has 14 amino acids. The CDR3 spells CASREGYSNQPQHF.

In terms of frequency, this clonotype is large. The chain employs TRBV7-2 and TRBJ2-3; no DNA is available, so the TRBD1 call from TCRdb remains unchecked. CDR1 and CDR2 from the germline V gene are SGHTA and FQGNSA. The CDR3 length is 18 residues. CDR3 in amino acids: CASSLAGRSSISTDTQYF.

This clonotype is deemed medium-sized by its frequency. This CDR3 is CASSQETGGQSNQPQHF. This rearrangement joins TRBV3-1 to TRBJ1-5; there is no DNA to check the TCRdb D call of TRBD1. The CDR3 has 17 amino acids. Per germline, CDR1 LGHDT and CDR2 YNNKEL (reference sequence).

Considering frequency, this clonotype is medium-sized. The chain combines TRBV6-2 or TRBV6-3 with TRBJ2-1; the D call from TCRdb, TRBD1, cannot be confirmed without DNA. CDR1 is MNHEY and CDR2 is SVGEGT in the germline V gene. The CDR3 loop spans 14 amino acids. CDR3 loop: CATLRDTSYNEQFF.

By frequency, this clonotype is medium-sized. This chain connects TRBV6-5 to TRBJ1-4. The CDR3 covers 14 residues. CDR1 is MNHEY and CDR2 is SVGAGI in the germline V gene. The CDR3 here is CASSYSTWGEKLFF.

The rearrangement links TRBV6-6 to TRBJ2-3; without DNA, the TCRdb call of TRBD1 cannot be checked. The CDR3 has 16 residues. Germline values: CDR1 MNHNY, CDR2 SVGAGI (reference sequence). The CDR3 here is CASKTTGVPSTDTQYF.

Judged by frequency, this clonotype is medium-sized. The chain employs TRBV2 and TRBJ1-1; TCRdb designates TRBD1, a call that cannot be tested without DNA. Germline values: CDR1 SNHLY, CDR2 FYNNEI. The CDR3 loop spans 14 amino acids. CDR3 residues: CASSRQPVNTEAFF.

This clonotype is medium-sized by frequency. This chain connects TRBV12-3 or TRBV12-4 to TRBJ2-6. The CDR3 sequence is 15 residues long. The chain's CDR3 is CASSSFGSGANVLTF.

By frequency, this clonotype registers large. V and J are TRBV5-6 and TRBJ2-1; no DNA is available, so the TRBD1 call from TCRdb remains unchecked. This CDR3 comprises 15 residues. Germline-derived CDR1 and CDR2 are SGHDT and YYEEEE. CDR3 sequence reads: CASSQTTTDYNEQFF.

This clonotype is deemed medium-sized by its frequency. This rearrangement joins TRBV19 to TRBJ2-1. Germline V gives CDR1 LNHDA, CDR2 SQIVND (reference sequence). This CDR3 comprises 14 residues. CDR3 sequence reads: CASSTLDPNNEQFF.

This clonotype is classed as medium-sized (0.01 to 0.1%) by frequency. The gene calls are TRBV5-1 and TRBJ2-5; TCRdb picks TRBD1, but there is no DNA to check that call. CDR1 is SGHRS, CDR2 YFSETQ, per germline. This CDR3 region has 14 residues. CDR3 region: CASGAGSTGETQYF.

Considering frequency, this clonotype is large. The V gene is TRBV6-2 or TRBV6-3, the J gene TRBJ2-1. Germline values: CDR1 MNHEY, CDR2 SVGEGT. The CDR3 totals 12 residues. The CDR3 sequence: CASSTIVNEQFF.

This clonotype is classed as large by frequency. This sequence joins TRBV10-3 and TRBJ2-2; TCRdb outputs TRBD1, but without DNA this stays unchecked. Germline-derived CDR1 and CDR2 are ENHRY and SYGVKD. The CDR3 length is 15 residues. The CDR3 here is CAIRNRGSNTGELFF.

This sequence joins TRBV11-2 and TRBJ1-2; the TCRdb call, TRBD1, lacks DNA for checking. From germline, CDR1 is SGHAT and CDR2 FQNNGV. This CDR3 is built from 14 residues. This CDR3 is CASSTGSEGYGYTF.

This clonotype ranks as large (0.1 to 1%) in terms of frequency. This chain connects TRBV29-1 to TRBJ1-5; checking the TCRdb D call of TRBD1 is not possible without DNA. Per the germline V gene, CDR1 is SQVTM and CDR2 is ANQGSEA. The CDR3 consists of 14 residues. CDR3 protein: CSVGTGAGNQPQHF.

Its frequency marks this clonotype as medium-sized (0.01 to 0.1%). This chain joins TRBV5-4 and TRBJ2-5; TCRdb's D gene call, TRBD2, goes unchecked for lack of DNA. The CDR3 extends over 15 amino acids. Germline V gene sequence: CDR1 SGHNT, CDR2 YYREEE (reference sequence). CDR3 protein: CASSLEAGVRETQYF.

Frequency places this clonotype as medium-sized (0.01 to 0.1%). V is TRBV5-1 and J is TRBJ2-1. Germline loops: CDR1 SGHRS, CDR2 YFSETQ. The CDR3 is made up of 15 amino acids. The CDR3 loop is CASSLSGSSYNEQFF.

This clonotype shows up as medium-sized (0.01 to 0.1%) by frequency. The gene calls are TRBV2 and TRBJ2-5; without DNA, the TCRdb call of TRBD2 cannot be checked. Looked up from germline, CDR1 is SNHLY and CDR2 is FYNNEI. The CDR3 runs 15 residues. The CDR3 protein is CASSGLAGAEETQYF.

By frequency, this clonotype registers large. V and J are TRBV4-1 and TRBJ1-2. The CDR3 has 16 amino acids. The germline CDR1 and CDR2 sequences are MGHRA and YSYEKL. The CDR3 reads CASSQDPRALHYGYTF.

This clonotype shows up as large (0.1 to 1%) by frequency. The rearrangement joins TRBV7-9 to TRBJ1-2; TCRdb selects TRBD1, and the lack of DNA leaves this call unchecked. CDR1 and CDR2 (germline): SEHNR, FQNEAQ (reference sequence). The CDR3 is 14 residues long. The CDR3 loop is CASSLLGQGDGYTF.

This clonotype counts as medium-sized by frequency. The chain carries TRBV4-2 and TRBJ2-2; the D gene TCRdb calls, TRBD1, cannot be checked with no DNA. Germline V gene sequence: CDR1 LGHNA, CDR2 YNFKEQ. CDR3 length: 14 amino acids. CDR3 amino acids: CASSRLGQTGELFF.

By frequency, this clonotype is medium-sized. The rearrangement links TRBV18 to TRBJ1-5. The length of the CDR3 is 17 residues. Germline CDR1 KGHSH, CDR2 LQKENI. The CDR3 protein is CASSPPEAAGGRGPQHF.

Its frequency marks this clonotype as large (0.1 to 1%). The J gene is TRBJ1-5, the V gene TRBV6-5. The germline V gene has CDR1 MNHEY and CDR2 SVGAGI. The CDR3 totals 16 residues. CDR3 sequence: CATMKRGGRSNQPQHF.

Judged by frequency, this clonotype is large. The chain links TRBV10-3 to TRBJ2-1; TCRdb selects TRBD2, and the lack of DNA leaves this call unchecked. The germline V gene has CDR1 ENHRY and CDR2 SYGVKD. CDR3 size: 15 residues. CDR3 sequence: CAIKASGEDYNEQFF.

In terms of frequency, this clonotype is medium-sized. The rearrangement uses TRBV5-1 and TRBJ2-3; TCRdb's D call, TRBD2, is unchecked because there is no DNA. CDR3 length: 15 amino acids. Per the germline V gene, CDR1 is SGHRS and CDR2 is YFSETQ. The CDR3 spells CASSLTAGSTDTQYF.

V is TRBV18 and J is TRBJ1-6; TCRdb's D gene call, TRBD1, goes unchecked for lack of DNA. The germline CDR1 and CDR2 sequences are KGHSH and LQKENI. This CDR3 region has 14 residues. CDR3 sequence reads: CASSGQGSNSPLHF.

By frequency, this clonotype registers large. The rearrangement joins TRBV20-1 to TRBJ2-7; the D call of TRBD1 rests on TCRdb alone, since no DNA is present to check it. The germline V gene has CDR1 DFQATT and CDR2 SNEGSKA (reference sequence). The CDR3 has 11 residues. The CDR3 sequence: CSAPGVYEQYF.

This clonotype is medium-sized (0.01 to 0.1%) by frequency. The genes are TRBV20-1 and TRBJ2-7; TCRdb picks TRBD2, but there is no DNA to check that call. Germline V gene sequence: CDR1 DFQATT, CDR2 SNEGSKA (reference sequence). The length of the CDR3 is 15 residues. CDR3: CSASALGTSSDEQYF.

In terms of frequency, this clonotype is medium-sized (0.01 to 0.1%). The chain combines TRBV10-1 with TRBJ2-1; the TCRdb D gene call, TRBD1, has no DNA to confirm it. The CDR3 has 14 amino acids. The germline CDR1 and CDR2 sequences are WNHNN and SYGVQD (reference sequence). The CDR3 loop is CASSRDRAEDEQFF.

This clonotype registers medium-sized by frequency. This CDR3 is CASSALGDSDNSPLHF. The chain joins TRBV9 to TRBJ1-6; TCRdb's assignment of TRBD1 cannot be checked, as there is no DNA. The CDR3 contains 16 residues. Germline V lookup: CDR1 SGDLS, CDR2 YYNGEE.